Below, 7 T cell receptor beta chains from the same sample are listed, as sequenced in a study of blood T cell repertoires in COVID-19 (dated by TCRdb to the early 2020s). Libraries were prepared through the immunoSEQ multiplex PCR assay. TCRdb's version of the immuneACCESS table is confined to in-frame rearrangements and falls short of the full clone set. An unresolved V gene accounts for under half of the shortfall where checked; the remainder is of unknown origin. This sample lists around 100,000 clones; roughly 90% were detected once. In total, the top ten clones hold almost 8.5% of the sample. The material sequenced was peripheral blood. All receptors come from a woman in her 70s who had recovered from COVID-19.

The CDR3 region is CASAGGGGQPQHF. The DNA of the CDR3 is TGTGCCAGCGCGGGAGGAGGGGGCCAGCCCCAGCATTTT. The chain links TRBV19 to TRBJ1-5, with 7 bases that match TRBD1. Germline loops: CDR1 LNHDA, CDR2 SQIVND (reference sequence). The ends lost 9 bases at V and 7 bases at J; junction bases unmatched: 9. The CDR3 is made up of 13 amino acids. The full variable domain, its missing parts supplied by reference TRBV19 and TRBJ1-5, is DGGITQSPKYLFRKEGQNVTLSCEQNLNHDAMYWYRQDPGQGLRLIYYSQIVNDFQKGDIAEGYSVSREKKESFPLTVTSAQKNPTAFYLCASAGGGGQPQHFGDGTRLSIL.

The genes are TRBV3-1 (or the pseudogene TRBV3-2) and TRBJ2-1, with 8 bases identical to TRBD2. J gave up 9 bases and V 1 base, and 5 bases lay outside the gene matches. In germline, CDR1 is LGHDT, CDR2 YNNKEL (reference sequence). The CDR3 is made up of 14 amino acids. CDR3 sequence reads: CASSQGAGGGEQFF. The CDR3 DNA reads TGTGCCAGCAGCCAAGGCGCGGGGGGCGGTGAGCAGTTCTTC.

To note about this clone: Other DNA sequences of this sample code for an identical CDR3. V gene TRBV18 combines with J gene TRBJ2-3; 8 nucleotides line up with TRBD2. The CDR3 has 14 residues. Germline V CDR1 and CDR2: KGHSH, LQKENI. V trimming: 3 bases; J trimming: 2 bases; junction bases outside the gene matches: 1. The DNA of the CDR3 is TGTGCCAGCTCACCGACTAGCGCCACAGATACGCAGTATTTT. Translated: CASSPTSATDTQYF. Full variable domain (remainder filled in from reference TRBV18 and TRBJ2-3): NAGVMQNPRHLVRRRGQEARLRCSPMKGHSHVYWYRQLPEEGLKFMVYLQKENIIDESGMPKERFSAEFPKEGPSILRIQQVVRGDSAAYFCASSPTSATDTQYFGPGTRLTVL.

This chain connects TRBV7-9 to TRBJ1-2; TRBD1 matches 7 bases. Germline V gene data show CDR1 as SEHNR and CDR2 as FQNEAQ (reference sequence). Unmatched junction bases numbered 6, after V lost 5 bases and J lost 3 bases. The length of the CDR3 is 14 residues. CDR3 sequence (DNA): TGTGCCAGCAGCCCAGACAGGGCCCACTATGGCTACACCTTC. Amino acids: CASSPDRAHYGYTF.

J is TRBJ1-2 and V is TRBV7-8; tentatively, D is TRBD1 (5 bases). The CDR3 length is 15 residues. V gave up 5 bases and J gave up 3 bases, with 16 bases separating them. CDR1 and CDR2 (germline): SGHVS, FQNEAQ. The chain's CDR3 is CASSPTPGVDYGYTF. DNA of the CDR3: TGTGCCAGCAGCCCTACCCCGGGGGTAGACTATGGCTACACCTTC.

The genes are TRBV7-3 and TRBJ2-5; 11 bases are a match to TRBD2. V dropped 6 bases and J dropped 5; count of bases not matched to a gene: 8. The CDR3 is 15 residues long. The germline CDR1 and CDR2 sequences are SGHTA and FQGTGA. CDR3 sequence: CASSRTSGSLETQYF. The CDR3 DNA sequence: TGTGCCAGCAGTCGAACTAGCGGGAGTCTCGAGACCCAGTACTTC.

The V and J genes are TRBV4-3 and TRBJ1-2; 8 bases align to TRBD1. J gave up 8 bases and V 8 bases, and 13 bases lay outside the gene matches. CDR1 and CDR2 (germline): LGHNA, YSLEER. The CDR3 contains 14 residues. CDR3 nucleotide sequence: TGCGCCAGCGGACAGGGTTGGGGGGCCCCAGGCTACACCTTC. Translated, it gives CASGQGWGAPGYTF.